Below are 24 T cell receptor beta chains sequenced from a single sample in a study of shared clonotypes between healthy human individuals. Naive CD8 cells comprised CD45RO-negative, CCR7-positively selected cells, excluding terminally differentiated effector memory CD45RA+ cells. Here immunoSEQ multiplex PCR was the method, and the copy in TCRdb shows in-frame clones only, minus some. The sample carries under 2,000,000 clones, approximately 94% recorded once. The sample comprised naive CD8+ T cells sorted from blood. All receptors derive from a man between 18 and 35 years old in good health.

The J gene is TRBJ1-2, the V gene TRBV11-2; 9 nucleotides line up with TRBD1. V shed 8 bases, J shed 14 bases, and the junction held 15 bases outside the gene matches. CDR1 is SGHAT and CDR2 is FQNNGV in the germline V gene. CDR3 length: 13 residues. CDR3 loop: CASYYWEGQGETF. As DNA, the CDR3 is TGTGCCAGCTACTACTGGGAGGGACAGGGAGAAACCTTC. Complete variable domain (other parts from reference TRBV11-2 and TRBJ1-2): EAGVAQSPRYKIIEKRQSVAFWCNPISGHATLYWYQQILGQGPKLLIQFQNNGVVDDSQLPKDRFSAERLKGVDSTLKIQPAKLEDSAVYLCASYYWEGQGETFGSGTRLTVV.

The chain has TRBV6-6 and TRBJ2-7, with D tentatively TRBD1 (6 bases). This CDR3 region has 13 residues. Germline-derived CDR1 and CDR2 are MNHNY and SVGAGI (reference sequence). V lost 6 bases and J 0 bases, leaving 9 bases between the germline ends. In DNA form, the CDR3 reads TGTGCCAGCAGCGACAGGAACTCCTACGAGCAGTACTTC. Translation gives CASSDRNSYEQYF.

This clone has only one observation. The J gene is TRBJ1-1, the V gene TRBV10-2; 7 bases are a match to TRBD1. Germline CDR1 reads WSHSY; CDR2 reads SAAADI. J gave up 3 bases and V 6 bases, and 7 bases lay outside the gene matches. There are 14 residues in the CDR3. In nucleotides, the CDR3 is TGCGCCAGCAGCGCCCGGGACAGCTACACTGAAGCTTTCTTT. It is translated as CASSARDSYTEAFF.

The chain links TRBV27 to TRBJ1-5; perhaps TRBD1 as D (5 bases). Germline-derived CDR1 and CDR2 are MNHEY and SMNVEV (reference sequence). This CDR3 is 15 amino acids long. The V end lost 8 bases, the J end lost 0 bases, and 14 bases lay between the germline ends. The CDR3 here is CASGRLGDSNQPQHF. In DNA form, the CDR3 reads TGTGCCAGCGGCCGTCTAGGGGATAGCAATCAGCCCCAGCATTTT.

This clone was detected once. The CDR3, as DNA: TGTGCCAGCAGCCATCAGCCTCCCTCGGCCTACGAGCAGTACTTC. As protein: CASSHQPPSAYEQYF. The chain links TRBV6-1 to TRBJ2-7; D gene uncertain. There are 15 residues in the CDR3. The germline V and J ends were trimmed by 6 bases and 2 bases, with 17 bases remaining between them. Germline V CDR1 and CDR2: MNHNS, SASEGT.

This sequence joins TRBV6-5 and TRBJ2-1; tentative D call: TRBD1 (5 bases). V lost 7 bases to trimming and J lost 14 bases, with 15 bases between them. Germline CDR1 reads MNHEY; CDR2 reads SVGAGI. The CDR3 has 11 amino acids. The CDR3 DNA is TGTGCCAGCAACTCAGGTTCCAGGGAGTTCTTC. Translated, it gives CASNSGSREFF.

CDR3 protein: CASSLTHSPTGPYEQYF. The CDR3 DNA reads as TGTGCCAGCAGCTTAACGCATTCGCCGACCGGACCCTACGAGCAGTACTTC. This sequence joins TRBV7-3 and TRBJ2-7; D is unclear. The CDR3 extends over 17 amino acids. The V end was cut by 0 bases, the J end by 2 bases, with 17 bases between. Germline CDR1 and CDR2: SGHTA and FQGTGA.

The CDR3 sequence: CASSAGAGDTGELFF. As DNA, the CDR3 is TGTGCCAGCAGCGCCGGAGCGGGGGACACCGGGGAGCTGTTTTTT. The chain carries TRBV7-8 and TRBJ2-2, with 8 bases aligning to TRBD2. V lost 5 bases to trimming and J lost 3 bases; unmatched junction nucleotides: 5. The CDR3 runs to 15 residues. The germline V gene encodes CDR1 SGHVS and CDR2 FQNEAQ.

The J gene is TRBJ2-1, the V gene TRBV6-5; D not certain. Germline-derived CDR1 and CDR2 are MNHEY and SVGAGI. With 4 bases removed from V and 6 bases from J, the gap between germline ends came to 13 bases. The CDR3 extends over 14 amino acids. This CDR3 reads CASSLDHLANEQFF. For the CDR3, the DNA is TGTGCCAGCAGTTTGGACCACCTGGCCAATGAGCAGTTCTTC.

The V and J genes are TRBV6-6 and TRBJ2-4; D unresolved. This CDR3 comprises 13 residues. Trimming removed 2 bases at V and 8 bases at J, with 10 bases between. CDR1 is MNHNY, CDR2 SVGAGI, per germline (reference sequence). The CDR3 bases are TGTGCCAGCAGTTACCTGCGGAATGACATTCAGTACTTC. Protein: CASSYLRNDIQYF.

The chain has TRBV7-2 and TRBJ2-1, with unresolved D. Germline CDR1 is SGHTA and CDR2 is FQGNSA. Trimming cost V 1 base and J 7 bases, with 17 bases left between them. The CDR3 totals 16 residues. CDR3 sequence reads: CASSLGDPTLWNEQFF. The CDR3 DNA reads as TGTGCCAGCAGCTTAGGGGATCCGACCCTTTGGAATGAGCAGTTCTTC.

As to this clone: In the same sample, other DNA sequences code for this CDR3. The rearrangement uses TRBV27 and TRBJ1-5; D is unclear. V was trimmed by 6 bases and J by 2 bases, leaving 11 bases between them. Germline V gives CDR1 MNHEY, CDR2 SMNVEV (reference sequence). This CDR3 region has 14 residues. This CDR3 is CASSLIGGNQPQHF. The CDR3 DNA reads as TGTGCCAGCAGCCTAATTGGGGGCAATCAGCCCCAGCATTTT.

The gene calls are TRBV28 and TRBJ2-1, with TRBD2 matching over 9 bases. V lost 5 bases and J lost 7; bases outside the gene matches: 0. The germline CDR1 and CDR2 sequences are MDHEN and SYDVKM. The CDR3 sequence is 12 residues long. The CDR3: CASSLAGNEQFF. CDR3 in DNA: TGTGCCAGCAGTCTAGCGGGGAATGAGCAGTTCTTC.

The chain couples TRBV5-6 to TRBJ2-2, with 8 bases aligning to TRBD2. Looked up from germline, CDR1 is SGHDT and CDR2 is YYEEEE. CDR3 length equals 15 residues. Trimming took 4 bases from V and 4 from J; bases not matched to a gene: 6. In DNA form, the CDR3 reads TGTGCCAGCAGCCCGGTTACTAGCGGCACCGGGGAGCTGTTTTTT. Amino acids: CASSPVTSGTGELFF.

The J gene is TRBJ2-7, the V gene TRBV14; a weak D match, TRBD1 (6 bases). The CDR3 is made up of 13 amino acids. V was cut by 1 base and J by 3 bases, with 7 bases left in between. CDR1 and CDR2 from the germline V gene are SGHDN and FVKESK. This CDR3 is CASSQGTVYEQYF. Written as DNA, the CDR3 is TGTGCCAGCAGCCAAGGGACAGTCTACGAGCAGTACTTC. Variable domain in full (rest from reference TRBV14 and TRBJ2-7): EAGVTQFPSHSVIEKGQTVTLRCDPISGHDNLYWYRRVMGKEIKFLLHFVKESKQDESGMPNNRFLAERTGGTYSTLKVQPAELEDSGVYFCASSQGTVYEQYFGPGTRLTVT.

This clone was detected once. This chain uses TRBV9 with TRBJ1-2, with 7 bases lining up with TRBD1. V was clipped by 0 bases and J by 2 bases; unmatched bases: 10. The CDR3 consists of 17 residues. In germline, CDR1 is SGDLS, CDR2 YYNGEE. The CDR3 DNA sequence: TGTGCCAGCAGCGTAGCTATGGAGGCAGGGGGGAACTATGGCTACACCTTC. Encoded protein: CASSVAMEAGGNYGYTF.

The table lists this clone with a count of one. The sample has other DNA sequences that encode this CDR3 too. The chain recombines TRBV9 with TRBJ2-7; D perhaps matches TRBD1 (5 bases). The CDR3 sequence is 12 residues long. The V end lost 0 bases, the J end lost 5 bases, and 6 bases lay between the germline ends. Germline V gene lookup returns CDR1 SGDLS and CDR2 YYNGEE. The CDR3, as DNA: TGTGCCAGCAGCGTAGAGGGGAACGAGCAGTACTTC. It yields the protein CASSVEGNEQYF. Full variable domain (rest looked up from reference TRBV9 and TRBJ2-7): DSGVTQTPKHLITATGQRVTLRCSPRSGDLSVYWYQQSLDQGLQFLIQYYNGEERAKGNILERFSAQQFPDLHSELNLSSLELGDSALYFCASSVEGNEQYFGPGTRLTVT.

The genes are TRBV11-2 and TRBJ2-7; D unresolved. The CDR3 runs 12 residues. V lost 6 bases and J lost 2, with 8 bases in between. Germline CDR1 SGHAT, CDR2 FQNNGV. The chain's CDR3 is CASRDGTYEQYF. In nucleotides, the CDR3 is TGTGCCAGCAGGGACGGTACCTACGAGCAGTACTTC.

V and J are TRBV5-4 and TRBJ1-5; D is uncertain. The CDR3 spans 13 residues. Trimming cost V 4 bases and J 0 bases, with 5 bases left between them. The germline V gene encodes CDR1 SGHNT and CDR2 YYREEE (reference sequence). CDR3 in DNA: TGTGCCAGCAGCAGGAGTAGCAATCAGCCCCAGCATTTT. It yields the protein CASSRSSNQPQHF.

This chain uses TRBV19 with TRBJ1-1; TRBD1 might be the D (5 bases). The V gene lost 5 bases and the J gene lost 8 bases, with 12 bases spanning the gap. The CDR3 totals 12 residues. Germline V gene data show CDR1 as LNHDA and CDR2 as SQIVND (reference sequence). DNA of the CDR3: TGTGCCAGTAGTTGGGGGTTGATGGAAGCTTTCTTT. As protein: CASSWGLMEAFF.

The chain carries TRBV13 and TRBJ2-5; D remains unclear. The CDR3 covers 15 residues. Trimming shortened V by 5 bases and J by 2 bases, and 15 bases separated the two germline ends. Germline assignment: CDR1 PRHDT and CDR2 FYEKMQ (reference sequence). The CDR3 region is CASSPPPQRQETQYF. The CDR3 nucleotides are TGTGCCAGCAGCCCACCACCCCAGCGTCAAGAGACCCAGTACTTC.

V usage is TRBV27 and J usage is TRBJ1-5; weak D call: TRBD1 (5 bases). The CDR3 contains 17 residues. V was shortened by 5 bases and J by 3 bases, with 20 bases between the two germline ends. From germline, CDR1 is MNHEY and CDR2 SMNVEV (reference sequence). Written as DNA, the CDR3 is TGTGCCAGCAGTCCTTTTGGGGGACCCCATGACAATCAGCCCCAGCATTTT. This codes for CASSPFGGPHDNQPQHF.

The CDR3 loop is CASSLDVVTPAEQYF. The CDR3 nucleotides read TGTGCCAGCAGCTTAGATGTCGTGACACCCGCCGAGCAGTACTTC. V usage is TRBV11-3 and J usage is TRBJ2-7; no definite D call. Trimming took 0 bases from V and 6 from J, leaving 15 bases between them. Germline V gives CDR1 SGHNT, CDR2 YENEEA. CDR3 length: 15 amino acids.

The chain carries TRBV7-9 and TRBJ2-1; 7 bases line up with TRBD1. The CDR3 length is 15 residues. The germline V gene has CDR1 SEHNR and CDR2 FQNEAQ (reference sequence). Unmatched junction bases numbered 9, after V lost 5 bases and J lost 5 bases. The CDR3 loop is CASSRQGRGDNEQFF. The CDR3 DNA follows: TGTGCCAGCAGCCGACAGGGCCGCGGTGACAATGAGCAGTTCTTC.